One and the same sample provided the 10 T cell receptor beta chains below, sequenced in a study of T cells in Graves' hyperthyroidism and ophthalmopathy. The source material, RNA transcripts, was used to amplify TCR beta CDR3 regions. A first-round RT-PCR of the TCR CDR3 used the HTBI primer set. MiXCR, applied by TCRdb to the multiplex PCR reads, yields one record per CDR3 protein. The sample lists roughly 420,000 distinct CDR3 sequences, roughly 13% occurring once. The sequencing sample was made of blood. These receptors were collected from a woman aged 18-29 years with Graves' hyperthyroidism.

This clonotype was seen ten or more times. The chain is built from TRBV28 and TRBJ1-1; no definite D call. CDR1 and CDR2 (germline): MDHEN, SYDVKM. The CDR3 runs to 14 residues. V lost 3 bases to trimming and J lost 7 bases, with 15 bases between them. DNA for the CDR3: TGTGCCAGCAGTTTCGCCGGGCAGGCGAGTGAAGCTTTCTTT. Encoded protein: CASSFAGQASEAFF.

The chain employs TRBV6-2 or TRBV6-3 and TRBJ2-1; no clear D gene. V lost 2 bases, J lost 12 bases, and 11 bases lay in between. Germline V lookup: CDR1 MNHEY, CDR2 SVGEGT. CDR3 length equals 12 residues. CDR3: CASSYSGIRQFF. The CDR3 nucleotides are TGTGCCAGCAGTTACAGTGGTATTCGGCAGTTCTTC.

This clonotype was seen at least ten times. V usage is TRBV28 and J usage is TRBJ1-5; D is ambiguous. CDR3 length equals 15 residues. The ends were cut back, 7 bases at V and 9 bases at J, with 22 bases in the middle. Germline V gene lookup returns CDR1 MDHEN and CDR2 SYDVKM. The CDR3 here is CASTPLENHISPQHF. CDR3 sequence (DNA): TGTGCCAGCACCCCCCTTGAAAATCATATATCGCCCCAGCATTTT.

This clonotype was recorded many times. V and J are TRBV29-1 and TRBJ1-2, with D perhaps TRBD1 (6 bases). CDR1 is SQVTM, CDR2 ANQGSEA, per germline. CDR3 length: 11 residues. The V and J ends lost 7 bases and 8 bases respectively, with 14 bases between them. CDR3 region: CSGGDIVGYTF. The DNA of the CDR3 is TGCAGCGGTGGGGACATAGTAGGCTACACCTTC.

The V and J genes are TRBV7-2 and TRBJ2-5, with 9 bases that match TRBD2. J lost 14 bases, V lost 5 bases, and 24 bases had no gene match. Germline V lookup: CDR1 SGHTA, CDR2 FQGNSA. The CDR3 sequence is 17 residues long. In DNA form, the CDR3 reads TGTGCCAGCAGCACCTACGGTCCGGGACTAGCTGGAAGATACCTCTACTTC. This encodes CASSTYGPGLAGRYLYF.

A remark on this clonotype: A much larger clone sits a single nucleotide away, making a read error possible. The CDR3 nucleotides read TGTGCCTGGACGAAGGGGGCGAACACCGGGGAGCTGTTTTTT. This codes for CAWTKGANTGELFF. The V and J genes are TRBV30 and TRBJ2-2; D possibly corresponds to TRBD1 (6 bases). The length of the CDR3 is 14 residues. Per germline, CDR1 GTSNPN and CDR2 SVGIG (reference sequence). The germline V and J ends were trimmed by 4 bases and 0 bases, with 9 bases remaining between them.

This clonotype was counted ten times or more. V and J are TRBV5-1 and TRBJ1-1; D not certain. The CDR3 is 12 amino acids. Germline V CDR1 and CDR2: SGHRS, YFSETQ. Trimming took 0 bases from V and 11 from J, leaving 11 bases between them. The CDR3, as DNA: TGCGCCAGCAGCTTGGATACGGGCAGGGCTTTCTTT. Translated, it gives CASSLDTGRAFF.

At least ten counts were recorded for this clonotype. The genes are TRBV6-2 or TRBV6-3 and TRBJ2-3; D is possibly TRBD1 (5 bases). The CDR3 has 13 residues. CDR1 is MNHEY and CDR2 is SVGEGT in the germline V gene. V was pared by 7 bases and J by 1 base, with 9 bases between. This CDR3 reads CASNEQGTDTQYF. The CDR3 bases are TGTGCCAGCAATGAACAGGGCACAGATACGCAGTATTTT.

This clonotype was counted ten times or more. CDR3 residues: CSARDRRLAGIEQYF. The CDR3 DNA reads TGCAGTGCTAGAGATCGTAGGCTAGCGGGAATCGAGCAGTACTTC. This rearrangement joins TRBV20-1 to TRBJ2-7; 9 bases are shared with TRBD2. Trimming cost V 0 bases and J 6 bases; bases outside gene matches: 9. Germline-derived CDR1 and CDR2 are DFQATT and SNEGSKA (reference sequence). CDR3 length: 15 amino acids.

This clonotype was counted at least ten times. This chain's CDR3 is CASRGGGLIQTQYF. The CDR3 DNA reads as TGTGCCAGCAGAGGGGGAGGGCTGATTCAGACCCAGTACTTC. The chain employs TRBV28 and TRBJ2-5; tentative D call: TRBD2 (7 bases). The CDR3 has 14 amino acids. The germline gives CDR1 MDHEN, CDR2 SYDVKM. Trimming removed 6 bases from V and 6 bases from J, with 17 bases in between.